This T cell receptor beta chain was documented in a study of monozygotic twins with inflammatory bowel disease. Concerning this clonotype: Its cognate antigen is unknown.

Study findings and constraints: With inverse Simpson as the measure, TCRbeta diversity was lower in IBD patients than in healthy co-twins.

The germline V gene has CDR1 MNHEY and CDR2 SMNVEV (reference sequence). CDR3 length: 15 residues. During cDNA synthesis, UMIs that each contained a 6-nucleotide sample barcode were added by means of template switching. From the 5' RACE reads, TCRdb lists one entry per CDR3 protein and no DNA. The table for this sample gives about 300,000 distinct CDR3 sequences. The chain recombines TRBV27 with TRBJ1-6; lacking DNA, the TRBD1 call made by TCRdb goes unchecked. This clonotype was obtained from a human donor with ulcerative colitis or Crohn's disease, or a healthy co-twin of an affected twin (not recorded which). Sequences were obtained from blood. The CDR3 loop is CASSLSPQGNSPLHF.